This TCR beta chain was obtained from a study of blood T cell repertoires in COVID-19. Adults between roughly 18 and 89 years of age took part from some 25 US areas. In assigning cohorts, the study relied on participant-reported clinical history. Some clones are missing from TCRdb's copy, which holds only in-frame ones; the method was immunoSEQ multiplex PCR. The table lists hundreds of thousands of clones, about nine tenths of them singletons. This CDR3 is 13 amino acids long. Looked up from germline, CDR1 is PRHDT and CDR2 is FYEKMQ (reference sequence). V dropped 8 bases and J dropped 0 bases, with 9 bases sitting between them.

V and J are TRBV13 and TRBJ2-3, with D possibly matching TRBD2 (6 bases). This sequence originates from a woman aged 55-69 years who had recovered from COVID-19. The sample was PBMCs or T cells enriched from blood (not recorded which). CDR3 in DNA: TGTGCCAGCCGCGGGACTAGCACAGATACGCAGTATTTT. Amino acid sequence: CASRGTSTDTQYF.